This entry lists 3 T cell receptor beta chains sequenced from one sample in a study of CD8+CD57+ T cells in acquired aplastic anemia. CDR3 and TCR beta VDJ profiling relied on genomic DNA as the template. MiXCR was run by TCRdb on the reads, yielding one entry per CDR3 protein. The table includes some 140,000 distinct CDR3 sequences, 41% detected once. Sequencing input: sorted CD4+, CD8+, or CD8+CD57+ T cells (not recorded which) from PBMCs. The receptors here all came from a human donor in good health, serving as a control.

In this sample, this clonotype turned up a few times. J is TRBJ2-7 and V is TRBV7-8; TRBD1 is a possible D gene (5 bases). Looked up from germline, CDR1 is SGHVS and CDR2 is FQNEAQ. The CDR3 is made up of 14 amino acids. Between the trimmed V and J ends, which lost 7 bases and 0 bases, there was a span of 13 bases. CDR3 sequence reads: CASTGPTVSYEQYF. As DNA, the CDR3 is TGTGCCAGCACCGGACCGACAGTCTCCTACGAGCAGTACTTC.

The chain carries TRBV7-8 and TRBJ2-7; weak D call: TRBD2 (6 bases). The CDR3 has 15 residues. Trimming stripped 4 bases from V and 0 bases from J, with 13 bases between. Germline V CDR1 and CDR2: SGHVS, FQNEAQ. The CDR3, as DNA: TGTGCCAGCAGCTATAGGCGGGGCGGCTCCTACGAGCAGTACTTC. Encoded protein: CASSYRRGGSYEQYF.

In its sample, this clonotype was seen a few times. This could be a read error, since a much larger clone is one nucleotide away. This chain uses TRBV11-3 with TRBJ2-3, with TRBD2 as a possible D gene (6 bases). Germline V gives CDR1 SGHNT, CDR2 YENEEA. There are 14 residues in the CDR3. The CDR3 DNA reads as TGTGCCAGCAGCCCGACGACTAGTTTGCATACGCGGTATTTT. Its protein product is CASSPTTSLHTRYF.